These 10 T cell receptor beta chains share one sample of origin, sequenced in a study of blood T cell repertoires in COVID-19. Assay: immunoSEQ multiplex PCR; the TCRdb copy retains only in-frame clones and omits some. The table includes about 160,000 clones, about 85% detected once. Sequences were obtained from peripheral blood. Receptor source: an elderly man with COVID-19, enrolled during active disease.

The J gene is TRBJ2-2, the V gene TRBV2; no reliable D call. Trimming removed 2 bases at V and 1 base at J, with 5 bases between. CDR1 and CDR2 from the germline V gene are SNHLY and FYNNEI. The CDR3 consists of 14 residues. The CDR3 DNA sequence: TGTGCCAGCAGTGAAATACAGAACACCGGGGAGCTGTTTTTT. Protein: CASSEIQNTGELFF.

V and J are TRBV5-1 and TRBJ1-2; TRBD1 might be the D (5 bases). Between the trimmed V and J ends, which lost 5 bases and 4 bases, there was a span of 15 bases. CDR3 size: 14 residues. Looked up from germline, CDR1 is SGHRS and CDR2 is YFSETQ. The chain's CDR3 is CASSSPGRGYGYTF. The CDR3 nucleotides are TGCGCCAGCAGTTCTCCCGGGAGGGGCTATGGCTACACCTTC.

The CDR3 spells CASSFIQGNTIYF. CDR3 DNA: TGTGCCAGCAGTTTTATACAGGGAAACACCATATATTTT. V and J are TRBV12-3 or TRBV12-4 and TRBJ1-3; no clear D. V dropped 3 bases and J dropped 4 bases, with 7 bases sitting between them. This CDR3 is built from 13 residues.

This clone was counted between two and nine times. This chain connects TRBV5-6 to TRBJ2-7, with a tentative D call TRBD1 (6 bases). The germline V gene encodes CDR1 SGHDT and CDR2 YYEEEE. V was shortened by 1 base and J by 0 bases, with 11 bases between the two germline ends. This CDR3 is 15 amino acids long. The chain's CDR3 is CASSLQRGSSYEQYF. CDR3 DNA sequence: TGTGCCAGCAGCTTGCAGAGGGGGAGCTCCTACGAGCAGTACTTC.

J is TRBJ2-5 and V is TRBV9, with TRBD1 identical over 7 bases. V shed 2 bases, J shed 4 bases, and the junction held 5 bases outside the gene matches. The length of the CDR3 is 14 residues. The germline V gene has CDR1 SGDLS and CDR2 YYNGEE. The CDR3 sequence is CASSVGQPIETQYF. CDR3 sequence (DNA): TGTGCCAGCAGCGTGGGACAGCCGATAGAGACCCAGTACTTC.

The rearrangement links TRBV2 to TRBJ1-1; a weak D match, TRBD1 (6 bases). Germline CDR1 is SNHLY and CDR2 is FYNNEI. V dropped 2 bases and J dropped 10 bases, with 11 bases sitting between them. This CDR3 contains 12 residues. CDR3 bases: TGTGCCAGCAGTGAAAGGACAGACGGAGCTTTCTTT. This gives the protein CASSERTDGAFF.

This chain connects TRBV9 to TRBJ2-5; possible D gene TRBD1, 5 bases. The germline gives CDR1 SGDLS, CDR2 YYNGEE. The CDR3 length is 15 residues. Trimming removed 7 bases from V and 5 bases from J, with 21 bases in between. For the CDR3, the DNA is TGTGCCAGCTCTGGTCAGGGATTGGGTGGGGAGACCCAGTACTTC. Translated: CASSGQGLGGETQYF.

The rearrangement uses TRBV6-5 and TRBJ1-1; TRBD1 might be the D (5 bases). Deletions cut 3 bases from V and 1 base from J, with 12 bases between. The germline V gene encodes CDR1 MNHEY and CDR2 SVGAGI. The CDR3 length is 15 residues. This chain's CDR3 is CASSYRGAKNTEAFF. The CDR3 DNA follows: TGTGCCAGCAGTTATCGCGGGGCGAAGAACACTGAAGCTTTCTTT.

The sample holds a few counts of this clone. The rearrangement joins TRBV29-1 to TRBJ2-1; a possible D gene is TRBD1 (6 bases). This CDR3 contains 15 residues. Per the germline V gene, CDR1 is SQVTM and CDR2 is ANQGSEA. The V gene lost 7 bases and the J gene lost 12 bases, with 28 bases spanning the gap. CDR3 sequence (DNA): TGCAGCGGTTATCACCGGGACACGGGCTCGGATGGGCAGTTCTTC. Translated, it gives CSGYHRDTGSDGQFF.

The J gene is TRBJ2-7, the V gene TRBV5-1, with D possibly being TRBD2 (6 bases). V was pared by 0 bases and J by 3 bases, with 10 bases between. The CDR3 is 14 residues long. Germline CDR1 reads SGHRS; CDR2 reads YFSETQ. CDR3 sequence: CASSLDLGGYEQYF. The CDR3 DNA sequence: TGCGCCAGCAGCTTGGATTTGGGGGGCTACGAGCAGTACTTC.